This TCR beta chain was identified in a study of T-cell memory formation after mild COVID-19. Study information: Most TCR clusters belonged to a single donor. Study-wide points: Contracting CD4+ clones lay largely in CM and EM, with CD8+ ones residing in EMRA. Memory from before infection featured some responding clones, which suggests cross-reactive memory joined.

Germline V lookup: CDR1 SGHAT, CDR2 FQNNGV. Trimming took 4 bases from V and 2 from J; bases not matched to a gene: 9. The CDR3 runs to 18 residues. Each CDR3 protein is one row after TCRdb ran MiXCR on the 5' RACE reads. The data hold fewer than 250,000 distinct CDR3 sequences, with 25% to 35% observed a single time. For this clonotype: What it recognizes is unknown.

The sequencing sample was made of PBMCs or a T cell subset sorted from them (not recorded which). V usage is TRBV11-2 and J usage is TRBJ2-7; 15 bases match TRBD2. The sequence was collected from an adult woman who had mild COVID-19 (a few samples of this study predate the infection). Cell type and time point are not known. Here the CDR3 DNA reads TGTGCCAGCAGCTGGGGTACGGGACTAGCGGGAGGCCCCTACGAGCAGTACTTC. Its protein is CASSWGTGLAGGPYEQYF.